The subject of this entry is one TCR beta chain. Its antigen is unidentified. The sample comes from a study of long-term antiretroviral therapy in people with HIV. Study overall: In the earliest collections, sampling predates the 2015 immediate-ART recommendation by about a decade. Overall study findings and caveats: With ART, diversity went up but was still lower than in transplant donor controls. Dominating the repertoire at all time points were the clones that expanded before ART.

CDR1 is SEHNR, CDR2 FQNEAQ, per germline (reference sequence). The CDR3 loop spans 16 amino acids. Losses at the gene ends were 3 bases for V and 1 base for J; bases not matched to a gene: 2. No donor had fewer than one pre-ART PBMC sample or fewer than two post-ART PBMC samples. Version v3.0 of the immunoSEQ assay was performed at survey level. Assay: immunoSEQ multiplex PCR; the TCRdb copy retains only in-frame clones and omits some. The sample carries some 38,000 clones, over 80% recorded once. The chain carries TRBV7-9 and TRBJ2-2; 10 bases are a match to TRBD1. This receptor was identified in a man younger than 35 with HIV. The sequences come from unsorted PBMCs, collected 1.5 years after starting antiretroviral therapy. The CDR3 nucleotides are TGTGCCAGCAGCTTGGACAGGGGGGAGAACACCGGGGAGCTGTTTTTT. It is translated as CASSLDRGENTGELFF.